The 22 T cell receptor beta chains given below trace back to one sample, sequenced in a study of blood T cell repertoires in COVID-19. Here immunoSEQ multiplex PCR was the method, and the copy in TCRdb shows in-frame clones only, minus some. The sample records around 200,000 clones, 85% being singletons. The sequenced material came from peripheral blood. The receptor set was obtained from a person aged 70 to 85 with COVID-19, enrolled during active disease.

CDR3 sequence (DNA): TGTGCCAGCAGCCAATGGGTTCTCGCGGGAGGGTTCAATGAGCAGTTCTTC. The encoded protein is CASSQWVLAGGFNEQFF. This chain links TRBV14 with TRBJ2-1, with 9 bases lining up with TRBD2. The V gene end was trimmed by 2 bases and the J gene end by 6 bases; junction bases not matched to a gene: 11. Per the germline V gene, CDR1 is SGHDN and CDR2 is FVKESK. This CDR3 is built from 17 residues.

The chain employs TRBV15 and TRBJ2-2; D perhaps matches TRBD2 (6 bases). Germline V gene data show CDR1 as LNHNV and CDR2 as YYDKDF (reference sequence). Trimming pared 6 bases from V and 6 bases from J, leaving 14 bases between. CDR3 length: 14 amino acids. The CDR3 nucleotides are TGTGCCACCAGGGGAGGATCGGCCTCCGGGGAGCTGTTTTTT. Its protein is CATRGGSASGELFF.

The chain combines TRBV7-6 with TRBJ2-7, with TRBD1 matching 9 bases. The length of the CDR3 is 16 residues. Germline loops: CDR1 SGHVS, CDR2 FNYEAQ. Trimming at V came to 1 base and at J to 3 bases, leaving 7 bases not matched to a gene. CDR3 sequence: CASSLVRGQGLYEQYF. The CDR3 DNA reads TGTGCCAGCAGCTTAGTTCGGGGACAGGGCCTCTACGAGCAGTACTTC. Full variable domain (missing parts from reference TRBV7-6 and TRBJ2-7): GAGVSQSPRYKVTKRGQDVALRCDPISGHVSLYWYRQALGQGPEFLTYFNYEAQQDKSGLPNDRFSAERPEGSISTLTIQRTEQRDSAMYRCASSLVRGQGLYEQYFGPGTRLTVT.

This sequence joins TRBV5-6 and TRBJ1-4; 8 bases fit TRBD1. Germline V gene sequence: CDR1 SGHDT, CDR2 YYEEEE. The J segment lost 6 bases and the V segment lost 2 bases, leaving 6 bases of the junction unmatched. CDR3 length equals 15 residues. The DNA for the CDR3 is TGTGCCAGCAGCTTAATCCAGGGGGCAGATGAAAAACTGTTTTTT. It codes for CASSLIQGADEKLFF. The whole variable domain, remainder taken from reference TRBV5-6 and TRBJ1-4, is DAGVTQSPTHLIKTRGQQVTLRCSPKSGHDTVSWYQQALGQGPQFIFQYYEEEERQRGNFPDRFSGHQFPNYSSELNVNALLLGDSALYLCASSLIQGADEKLFFGSGTQLSVL.

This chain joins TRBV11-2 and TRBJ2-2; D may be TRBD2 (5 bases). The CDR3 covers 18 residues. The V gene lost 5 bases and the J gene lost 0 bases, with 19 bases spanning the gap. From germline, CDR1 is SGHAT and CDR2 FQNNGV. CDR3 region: CASSPRPSSGPNTGELFF. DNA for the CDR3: TGTGCCAGCAGCCCCAGGCCATCAAGCGGACCGAACACCGGGGAGCTGTTTTTT.

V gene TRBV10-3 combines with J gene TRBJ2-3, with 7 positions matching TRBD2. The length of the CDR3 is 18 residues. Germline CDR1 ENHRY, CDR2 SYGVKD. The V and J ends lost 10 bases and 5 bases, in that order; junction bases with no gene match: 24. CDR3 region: CATIESVGGSSVVDTQYF. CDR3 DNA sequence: TGTGCCACCATAGAAAGTGTTGGCGGGAGTTCTGTTGTAGATACGCAGTATTTT.

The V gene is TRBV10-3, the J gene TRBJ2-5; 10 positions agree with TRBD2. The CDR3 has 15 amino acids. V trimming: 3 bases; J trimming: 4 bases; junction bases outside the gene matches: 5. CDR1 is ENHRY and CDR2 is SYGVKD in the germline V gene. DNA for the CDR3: TGTGCCATCAGTGAACAGCGGGGGGGCGGAGAGACCCAGTACTTC. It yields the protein CAISEQRGGGETQYF.

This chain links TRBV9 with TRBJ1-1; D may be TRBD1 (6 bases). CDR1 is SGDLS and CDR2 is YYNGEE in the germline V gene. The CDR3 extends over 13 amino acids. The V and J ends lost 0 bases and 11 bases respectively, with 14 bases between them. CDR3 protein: CASSVDGGREAFF. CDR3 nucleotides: TGTGCCAGCAGCGTAGACGGGGGGCGGGAGGCTTTCTTT. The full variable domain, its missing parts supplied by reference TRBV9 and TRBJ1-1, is DSGVTQTPKHLITATGQRVTLRCSPRSGDLSVYWYQQSLDQGLQFLIQYYNGEERAKGNILERFSAQQFPDLHSELNLSSLELGDSALYFCASSVDGGREAFFGQGTRLTVV.

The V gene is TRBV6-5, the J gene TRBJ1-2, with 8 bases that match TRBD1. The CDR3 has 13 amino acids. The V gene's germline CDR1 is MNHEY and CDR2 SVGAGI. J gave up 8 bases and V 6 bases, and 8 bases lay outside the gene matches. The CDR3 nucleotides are TGTGCCAGCAGGCTTACAGGGGGAGAGGGCTACACCTTC. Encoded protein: CASRLTGGEGYTF.

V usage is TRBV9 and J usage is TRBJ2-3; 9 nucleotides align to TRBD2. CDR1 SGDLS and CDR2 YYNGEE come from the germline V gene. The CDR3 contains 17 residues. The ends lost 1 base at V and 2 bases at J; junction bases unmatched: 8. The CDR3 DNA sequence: TGTGCCAGCAGCGTAAATTTAGCGGGAGAGACCACAGATACGCAGTATTTT. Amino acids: CASSVNLAGETTDTQYF.

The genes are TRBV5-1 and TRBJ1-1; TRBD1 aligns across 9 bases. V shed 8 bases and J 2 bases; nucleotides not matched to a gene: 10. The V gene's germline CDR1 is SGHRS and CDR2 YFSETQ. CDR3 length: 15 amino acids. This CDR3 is CASNPKTGGNTEAFF. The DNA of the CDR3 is TGCGCCAGTAATCCTAAGACAGGGGGTAACACTGAAGCTTTCTTT.

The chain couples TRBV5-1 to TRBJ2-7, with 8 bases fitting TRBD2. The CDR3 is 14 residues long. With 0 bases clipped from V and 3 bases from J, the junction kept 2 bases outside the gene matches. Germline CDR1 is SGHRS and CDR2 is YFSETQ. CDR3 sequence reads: CASSLVAGSYEQYF. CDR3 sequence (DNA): TGCGCCAGCAGCTTGGTAGCGGGAAGCTACGAGCAGTACTTC.

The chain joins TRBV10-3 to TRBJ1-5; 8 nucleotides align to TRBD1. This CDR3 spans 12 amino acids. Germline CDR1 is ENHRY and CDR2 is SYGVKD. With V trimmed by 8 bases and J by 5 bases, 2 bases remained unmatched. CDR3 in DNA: TGTGCCATCGGACAGGGCTATCAGCCCCAGCATTTT. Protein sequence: CAIGQGYQPQHF.

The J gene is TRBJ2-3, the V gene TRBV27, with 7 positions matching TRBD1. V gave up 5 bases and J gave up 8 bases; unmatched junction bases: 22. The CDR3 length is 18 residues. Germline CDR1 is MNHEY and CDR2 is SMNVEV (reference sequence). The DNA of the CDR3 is TGTGCCAGCAGTGCATACCACCCGAACAGGGGTCAGGCTGTTACGCAGTATTTT. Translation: CASSAYHPNRGQAVTQYF.

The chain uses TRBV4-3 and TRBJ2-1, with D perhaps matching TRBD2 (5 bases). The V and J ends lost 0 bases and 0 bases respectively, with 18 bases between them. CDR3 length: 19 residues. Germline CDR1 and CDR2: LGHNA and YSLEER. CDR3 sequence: CASSQDLPRTFSSYNEQFF. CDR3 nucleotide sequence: TGCGCCAGCAGCCAAGATCTTCCCAGGACTTTTAGCTCCTACAATGAGCAGTTCTTC.

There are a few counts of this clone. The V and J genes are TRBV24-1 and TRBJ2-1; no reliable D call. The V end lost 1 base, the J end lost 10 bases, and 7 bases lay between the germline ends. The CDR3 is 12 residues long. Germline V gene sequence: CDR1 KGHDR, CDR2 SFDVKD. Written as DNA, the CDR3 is TGTGCCACCAGTGATTTTCGAGCGGAGCAGTTCTTC. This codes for CATSDFRAEQFF.

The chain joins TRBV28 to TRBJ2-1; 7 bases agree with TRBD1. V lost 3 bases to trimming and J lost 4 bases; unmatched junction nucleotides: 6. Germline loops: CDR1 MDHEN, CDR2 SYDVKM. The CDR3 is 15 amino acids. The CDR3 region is CASSFRDSPYNEQFF. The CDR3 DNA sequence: TGTGCCAGCAGTTTCCGGGACAGCCCTTACAATGAGCAGTTCTTC.

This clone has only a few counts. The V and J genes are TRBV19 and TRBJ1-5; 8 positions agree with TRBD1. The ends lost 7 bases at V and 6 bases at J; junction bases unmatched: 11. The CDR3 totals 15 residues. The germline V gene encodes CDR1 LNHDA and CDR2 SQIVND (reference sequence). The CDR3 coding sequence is TGTGCCAGTAACGGAGGCAGGGGGCAGGGTCAGCCCCAGCATTTT. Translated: CASNGGRGQGQPQHF.

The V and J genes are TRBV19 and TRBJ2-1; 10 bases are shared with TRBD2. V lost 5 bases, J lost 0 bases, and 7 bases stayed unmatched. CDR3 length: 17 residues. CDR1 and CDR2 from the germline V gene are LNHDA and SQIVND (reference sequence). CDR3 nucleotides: TGTGCCAGTAGTGGGGGGCTAGCGGGAGTCTCCTACAATGAGCAGTTCTTC. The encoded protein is CASSGGLAGVSYNEQFF.

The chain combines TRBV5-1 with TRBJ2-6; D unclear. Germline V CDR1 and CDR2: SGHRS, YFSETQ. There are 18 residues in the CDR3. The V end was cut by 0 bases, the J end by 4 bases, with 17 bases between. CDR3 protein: CASSLAGFGMAGANVLTF. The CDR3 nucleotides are TGCGCCAGCAGCTTGGCCGGGTTTGGTATGGCCGGGGCCAACGTCCTGACTTTC.

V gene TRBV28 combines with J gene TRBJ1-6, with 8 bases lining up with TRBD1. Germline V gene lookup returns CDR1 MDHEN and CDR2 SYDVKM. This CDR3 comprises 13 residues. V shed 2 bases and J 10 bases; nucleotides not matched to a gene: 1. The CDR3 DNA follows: TGTGCCAGCAGTTTACAGGGGGCGTCACCCCTCCACTTT. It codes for CASSLQGASPLHF.

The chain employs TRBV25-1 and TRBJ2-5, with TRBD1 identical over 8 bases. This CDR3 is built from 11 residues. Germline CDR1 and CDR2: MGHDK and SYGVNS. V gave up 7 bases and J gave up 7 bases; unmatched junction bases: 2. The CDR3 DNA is TGTGCCAGCACAGGGGGCCTGACCCAGTACTTC. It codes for CASTGGLTQYF. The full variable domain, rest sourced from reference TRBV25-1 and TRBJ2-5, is EADIYQTPRYLVIGTGKKITLECSQTMGHDKMYWYQQDPGMELHLIHYSYGVNSTEKGDLSSESTVSRIRTEHFPLTLESARPSHTSQYLCASTGGLTQYFGPGTRLLVL.